Each of the 18 T cell receptor beta chains below was sequenced from the same sample in a study of cytomegalovirus exposure and HLA in healthy donors. PCR employed 60 Vbeta and 13 Jbeta primers. TCRdb's copy holds only in-frame clones and misses some; the assay was immunoSEQ multiplex PCR. Of some 150,000 clones detected, roughly 76% appear once; the ten largest clones hold around 4.7%. Sequencing was performed on PBMCs. The receptors were sampled from a woman aged 18 to 35 in good health and CMV-seropositive.

The genes are TRBV30 and TRBJ1-4; the D gene is possibly TRBD1 (6 bases). The CDR3 totals 13 residues. The V end lost 4 bases, the J end lost 2 bases, and 8 bases lay between the germline ends. Germline CDR1 and CDR2: GTSNPN and SVGIG (reference sequence). The CDR3 reads CAWTGQTNEKLFF. The CDR3 coding sequence is TGTGCCTGGACTGGACAGACTAATGAAAAACTGTTTTTT.

This clone occurred a few times. The chain couples TRBV10-3 to TRBJ2-7; 7 positions match TRBD2. In germline, CDR1 is ENHRY, CDR2 SYGVKD. The junction had 7 bases not matched to a gene; V was cut back by 8 bases and J by 0 bases. This CDR3 contains 14 residues. The CDR3, as DNA: TGTGCCATCCTAGGGGAGGGGAGCTCCTACGAGCAGTACTTC. Protein product: CAILGEGSSYEQYF.

The gene calls are TRBV6-5 and TRBJ2-3; possible D gene TRBD2, 7 bases. This CDR3 region has 14 residues. CDR1 and CDR2 from the germline V gene are MNHEY and SVGAGI. Trimming pared 6 bases from V and 1 base from J, leaving 11 bases between. DNA of the CDR3: TGTGCCAGCAGCCGGGGGGCCGGCACAGATACGCAGTATTTT. Translated: CASSRGAGTDTQYF.

V is TRBV6-5 and J is TRBJ1-6, with D maybe TRBD1 (6 bases). The CDR3 is made up of 15 amino acids. CDR1 and CDR2 from the germline V gene are MNHEY and SVGAGI. V was clipped by 7 bases and J by 7 bases, with 17 bases between them. DNA for the CDR3: TGTGCCAGCAAGGTGGGAGAGACAGGCAATTCACCCCTCCACTTT. This gives the protein CASKVGETGNSPLHF.

The rearrangement uses TRBV2 and TRBJ1-2; 12 bases are a match to TRBD1. The V and J ends lost 10 bases and 5 bases, in that order; junction bases with no gene match: 17. Germline-derived CDR1 and CDR2 are SNHLY and FYNNEI. This CDR3 contains 17 residues. The CDR3 nucleotides read TGTGCCACTCCCCTCGGGCGGGGACAGGGGGCCCTATATGGCTACACCTTC. Translating it yields CATPLGRGQGALYGYTF.

This chain links TRBV6-1 with TRBJ2-2; 10 bases are a match to TRBD2. CDR1 and CDR2 from the germline V gene are MNHNS and SASEGT. V shed 7 bases, J shed 4 bases, and the junction held 3 bases outside the gene matches. The CDR3 runs 14 residues. The chain's CDR3 is CASIWTSGTGELFF. The DNA for the CDR3 is TGTGCCAGCATCTGGACTAGCGGCACCGGGGAGCTGTTTTTT.

The V and J genes are TRBV9 and TRBJ1-2; perhaps TRBD1 as D (6 bases). This CDR3 is 16 amino acids long. V was trimmed by 5 bases and J by 5 bases, leaving 22 bases between them. Germline CDR1 and CDR2: SGDLS and YYNGEE. CDR3 sequence: CASSDRMTSVGYGYTF. For the CDR3, the DNA is TGTGCCAGCAGTGACAGGATGACCTCGGTCGGATATGGCTACACCTTC. The variable domain in full, completed from reference TRBV9 and TRBJ1-2, reads DSGVTQTPKHLITATGQRVTLRCSPRSGDLSVYWYQQSLDQGLQFLIQYYNGEERAKGNILERFSAQQFPDLHSELNLSSLELGDSALYFCASSDRMTSVGYGYTFGSGTRLTVV.

This chain joins TRBV14 and TRBJ2-7; D uncertain. CDR3 length equals 12 residues. Germline CDR1 is SGHDN and CDR2 is FVKESK. Trimming removed 6 bases at V and 0 bases at J, with 6 bases between. CDR3 sequence reads: CASSFSSYEQYF. The CDR3 nucleotides read TGTGCCAGCAGTTTCAGCTCCTACGAGCAGTACTTC.

V usage is TRBV5-1 and J usage is TRBJ2-3; a weak D match, TRBD1 (6 bases). This CDR3 contains 18 residues. Germline loops: CDR1 SGHRS, CDR2 YFSETQ. V lost 0 bases and J lost 0, with 17 bases in between. The CDR3: CASSLAGDHYASTDTQYF. The CDR3 bases are TGCGCCAGCAGCTTGGCAGGGGACCACTACGCTAGCACAGATACGCAGTATTTT.

This chain joins TRBV9 and TRBJ1-2; D is undetermined. Germline CDR1 SGDLS, CDR2 YYNGEE. The germline V and J ends were trimmed by 0 bases and 10 bases, with 13 bases remaining between them. The CDR3 sequence is 13 residues long. The CDR3 nucleotides read TGTGCCAGCAGCGTAGGGCAGGCCAATTCCTACACCTTC. As protein: CASSVGQANSYTF.

The CDR3 DNA follows: TGTGCCAGCACCCGACAGGGCTTCTATGGCTACACCTTC. It encodes CASTRQGFYGYTF. The chain has TRBV28 and TRBJ1-2; TRBD1 matches at 7 bases. The V segment lost 7 bases and the J segment 4 bases; nucleotides outside the gene matches: 6. The germline CDR1 and CDR2 sequences are MDHEN and SYDVKM. This CDR3 region has 13 residues.

The rearrangement uses TRBV7-9 and TRBJ2-3; D call uncertain. From germline, CDR1 is SEHNR and CDR2 FQNEAQ (reference sequence). The CDR3 has 14 amino acids. Trimming left V 6 bases short and J 2 bases short, with 12 bases between. The CDR3 region has the DNA TGTGCCAGCAGTCACGACACGCACACAGATACGCAGTATTTT. Protein sequence: CASSHDTHTDTQYF.

The rearrangement joins TRBV30 to TRBJ1-5; 8 bases match TRBD1. Germline assignment: CDR1 GTSNPN and CDR2 SVGIG (reference sequence). Unmatched junction bases numbered 7, after V lost 5 bases and J lost 4 bases. CDR3 size: 14 residues. The CDR3: CAWDQGAGNQPQHF. The CDR3 DNA reads as TGTGCCTGGGACCAGGGGGCGGGAAATCAGCCCCAGCATTTT.

The chain has TRBV6-4 and TRBJ2-2; D is possibly TRBD2 (6 bases). Trimming took 3 bases from V and 3 from J, leaving 8 bases between them. CDR3 length: 14 amino acids. Looked up from germline, CDR1 is MRHNA and CDR2 is SNTAGT. CDR3 nucleotide sequence: TGTGCCAGCAGTGAGGCGGGGTACACCGGGGAGCTGTTTTTT. This encodes CASSEAGYTGELFF.

This clone was seen a single time. The chain is built from TRBV7-9 and TRBJ2-7, with a possible D match to TRBD1 (6 bases). The CDR3 is made up of 15 amino acids. CDR1 is SEHNR and CDR2 is FQNEAQ in the germline V gene (reference sequence). Deletions cut 3 bases from V and 2 bases from J, with 14 bases between. The CDR3 here is CASSFPGDQTYEQYF. The CDR3, as DNA: TGTGCCAGCAGCTTTCCAGGGGACCAAACCTACGAGCAGTACTTC. Drawing the rest from reference TRBV7-9 and TRBJ2-7, the complete variable domain is DTGVSQNPRHKITKRGQNVTFRCDPISEHNRLYWYRQTLGQGPEFLTYFQNEAQLEKSRLLSDRFSAERPKGSFSTLEIQRTEQGDSAMYLCASSFPGDQTYEQYFGPGTRLTVT.

The chain recombines TRBV28 with TRBJ2-3; D might be TRBD2 (6 bases). The CDR3 is made up of 13 amino acids. Deletions cut 7 bases from V and 2 bases from J, with 10 bases between. Germline V CDR1 and CDR2: MDHEN, SYDVKM. CDR3 in amino acids: CASTSGPTDTQYF. CDR3 coding DNA: TGTGCCAGCACCAGCGGGCCCACAGATACGCAGTATTTT.

The genes are TRBV5-1 and TRBJ2-1; 11 bases are shared with TRBD2. Trimming at V came to 3 bases and at J to 2 bases, leaving 4 bases not matched to a gene. Germline V lookup: CDR1 SGHRS, CDR2 YFSETQ. The CDR3 consists of 16 residues. The CDR3 loop is CASSYSGGATYNEQFF. The CDR3 nucleotides are TGCGCCAGCAGCTATAGCGGGGGGGCCACCTACAATGAGCAGTTCTTC.

The chain carries TRBV18 and TRBJ2-3, with TRBD1 as a possible D gene (6 bases). From germline, CDR1 is KGHSH and CDR2 LQKENI. The CDR3 runs 15 residues. The V end lost 0 bases, the J end lost 2 bases, and 9 bases lay between the germline ends. The CDR3 DNA follows: TGTGCCAGCTCACCACCCGGACAGTTCACAGATACGCAGTATTTT. Its protein product is CASSPPGQFTDTQYF. Full variable domain (outside the CDR3, taken from reference TRBV18 and TRBJ2-3): NAGVMQNPRHLVRRRGQEARLRCSPMKGHSHVYWYRQLPEEGLKFMVYLQKENIIDESGMPKERFSAEFPKEGPSILRIQQVVRGDSAAYFCASSPPGQFTDTQYFGPGTRLTVL.